The sequence of this T cell receptor (beta chain) was determined in a study of cytomegalovirus exposure and HLA in healthy donors. From germline, CDR1 is LNHDA and CDR2 SQIVND (reference sequence). Trimming stripped 4 bases from V and 2 bases from J, with 15 bases between. The CDR3 sequence is 15 residues long. This clone was observed a handful of times. Primers for the PCR totalled 60 Vbeta and 13 Jbeta. Assay used: immunoSEQ multiplex PCR; TCRdb lists only in-frame clones, some missing. The sample lists 160,000 or so clones, around 75% seen once, with less than 3% in the top ten. The sequencing sample was made of PBMCs. This receptor was obtained from a female donor in good health and CMV-seronegative. The gene calls are TRBV19 and TRBJ2-7; TRBD2 is a possible D gene (5 bases). CDR3 sequence: CASSSRADFTYEQYF. The CDR3 bases are TGTGCCAGTAGTAGCCGAGCGGACTTTACCTACGAGCAGTACTTC.